This TCR beta chain was sequenced for a study of cytomegalovirus exposure and HLA in healthy donors. Broader study findings: Immune exposure was documented only through CMV serostatus. Follow-up analysis later connected one missense variant in DCLRE1C with trimming of TCR beta V- and J-genes.

Vbeta (60) and Jbeta (13) primers were used in the PCR. Original processing methods: In a later analysis, of some 80 million unique beta chains, around 11 million appeared in at least two donors. Sequencing used immunoSEQ multiplex PCR; TCRdb keeps in-frame clones, though not all of them. V and J calls and clone size are copied from that table; D and trimming were computed from the DNA. The sample lists around 99,000 clones; 81% were seen once. V lost 3 bases and J lost 2, with 5 bases in between. The V gene's germline CDR1 is SQVTM and CDR2 ANQGSEA. CDR3 length: 11 amino acids. In regard to this clone: Its antigen is unidentified.

The clonotype originates from a man in his thirties or forties in good health and CMV-seronegative. The chain recombines TRBV29-1 with TRBJ2-7, with D possibly matching TRBD1 (5 bases). The sequenced sample consisted of PBMCs. The CDR3 bases are TGCAGCGTTGAGGACACCTACGAGCAGTACTTC. Its protein product is CSVEDTYEQYF.